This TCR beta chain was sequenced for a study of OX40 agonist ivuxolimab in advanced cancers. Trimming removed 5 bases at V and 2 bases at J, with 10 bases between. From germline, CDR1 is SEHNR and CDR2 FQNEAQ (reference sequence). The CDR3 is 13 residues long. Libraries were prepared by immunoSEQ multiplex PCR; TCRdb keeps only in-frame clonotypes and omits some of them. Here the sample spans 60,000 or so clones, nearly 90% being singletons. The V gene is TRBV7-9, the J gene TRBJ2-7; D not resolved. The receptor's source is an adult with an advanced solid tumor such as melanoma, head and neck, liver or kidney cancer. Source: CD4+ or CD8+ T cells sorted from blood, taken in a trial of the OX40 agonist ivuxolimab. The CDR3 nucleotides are TGTGCCAGCAGCCCCGGACCCGCCTACGAGCAGTACTTC. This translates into CASSPGPAYEQYF.